This T cell receptor beta chain came from a study of cytomegalovirus exposure and HLA in healthy donors. Study results and caveats: Clonal expansion, a later analysis showed, was greater in HLA-associated TCR beta chains than in equally common others.

PCR involved 60 Vbeta and 13 Jbeta primers. Generated by immunoSEQ multiplex PCR, the TCRdb table keeps only in-frame clones and is missing some. The sample contains approximately 170,000 clones, roughly four fifths of which appear only once. CDR3 length equals 15 residues. The germline gives CDR1 MDHEN, CDR2 SYDVKM. V shed 5 bases and J 4 bases; nucleotides not matched to a gene: 9. Remarks on this clone: Its antigen remains unidentified.

The specimen sequenced was PBMCs. This clonotype was obtained from a woman aged 25 to 45 in good health and CMV-seropositive. V is TRBV28 and J is TRBJ1-2, with 8 bases fitting TRBD1. The CDR3 nucleotides read TGTGCCAGCAGTCGCGGACAGGGCACCTTCTATGGCTACACCTTC. Its protein is CASSRGQGTFYGYTF.